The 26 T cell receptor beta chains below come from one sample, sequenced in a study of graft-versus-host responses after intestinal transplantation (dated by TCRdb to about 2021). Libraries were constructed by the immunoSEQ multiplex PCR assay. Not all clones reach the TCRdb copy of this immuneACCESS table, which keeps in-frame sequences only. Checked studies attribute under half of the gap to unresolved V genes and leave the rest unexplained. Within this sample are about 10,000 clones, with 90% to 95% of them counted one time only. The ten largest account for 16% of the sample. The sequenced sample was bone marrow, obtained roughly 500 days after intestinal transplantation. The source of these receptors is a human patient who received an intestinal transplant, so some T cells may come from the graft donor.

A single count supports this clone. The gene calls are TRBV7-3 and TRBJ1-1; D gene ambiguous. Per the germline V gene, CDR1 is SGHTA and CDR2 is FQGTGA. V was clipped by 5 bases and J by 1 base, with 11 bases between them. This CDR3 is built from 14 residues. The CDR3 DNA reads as TGTGCCAGCAGCATAGGCAGTGCGAACACTGAAGCTTTCTTT. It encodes CASSIGSANTEAFF.

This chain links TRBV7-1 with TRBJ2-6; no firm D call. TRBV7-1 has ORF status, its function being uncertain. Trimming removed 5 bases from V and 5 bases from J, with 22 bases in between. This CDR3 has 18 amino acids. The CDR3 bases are TGTGCCAGCAGCCCGTGGGCCAGCTCACAAAGTCGGGCCAACGTCCTGACTTTC. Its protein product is CASSPWASSQSRANVLTF.

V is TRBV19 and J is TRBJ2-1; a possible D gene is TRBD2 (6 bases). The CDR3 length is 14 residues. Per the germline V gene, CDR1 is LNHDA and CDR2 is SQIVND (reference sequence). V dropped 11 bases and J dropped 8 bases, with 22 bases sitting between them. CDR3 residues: CARGRELPRHEQFF. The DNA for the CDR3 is TGTGCCCGGGGACGGGAGCTGCCGAGGCATGAGCAGTTCTTC. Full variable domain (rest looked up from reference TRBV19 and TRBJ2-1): DGGITQSPKYLFRKEGQNVTLSCEQNLNHDAMYWYRQDPGQGLRLIYYSQIVNDFQKGDIAEGYSVSREKKESFPLTVTSAQKNPTAFYLCARGRELPRHEQFFGPGTRLTVL.

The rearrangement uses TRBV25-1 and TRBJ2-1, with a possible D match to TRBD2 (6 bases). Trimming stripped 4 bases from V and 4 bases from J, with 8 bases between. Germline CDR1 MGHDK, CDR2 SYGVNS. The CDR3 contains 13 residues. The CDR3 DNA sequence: TGTGCCAGCAGTGGGGACTTTTACAATGAGCAGTTCTTC. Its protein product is CASSGDFYNEQFF. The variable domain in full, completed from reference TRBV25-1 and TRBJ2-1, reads EADIYQTPRYLVIGTGKKITLECSQTMGHDKMYWYQQDPGMELHLIHYSYGVNSTEKGDLSSESTVSRIRTEHFPLTLESARPSHTSQYLCASSGDFYNEQFFGPGTRLTVL.

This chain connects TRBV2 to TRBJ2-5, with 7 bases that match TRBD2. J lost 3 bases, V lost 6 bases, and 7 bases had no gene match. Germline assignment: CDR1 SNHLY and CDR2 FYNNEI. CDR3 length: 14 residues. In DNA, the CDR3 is TGTGCCAGCAGCCTCGGGGAGGGAAAAGAGACCCAGTACTTC. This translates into CASSLGEGKETQYF.

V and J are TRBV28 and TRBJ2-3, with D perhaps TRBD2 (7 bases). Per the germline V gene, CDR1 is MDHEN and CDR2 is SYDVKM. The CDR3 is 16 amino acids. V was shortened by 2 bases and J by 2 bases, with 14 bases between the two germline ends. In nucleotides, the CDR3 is TGTGCCAGCAGTTTACGGGGGGCGCCACACACAGATACGCAGTATTTT. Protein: CASSLRGAPHTDTQYF.

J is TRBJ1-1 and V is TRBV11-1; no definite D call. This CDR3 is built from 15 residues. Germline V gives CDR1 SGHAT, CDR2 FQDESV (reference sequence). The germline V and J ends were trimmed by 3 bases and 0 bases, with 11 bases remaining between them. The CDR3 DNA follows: TGTGCCAGCAGCTTCGGACTAGTTATGAACACTGAAGCTTTCTTT. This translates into CASSFGLVMNTEAFF.

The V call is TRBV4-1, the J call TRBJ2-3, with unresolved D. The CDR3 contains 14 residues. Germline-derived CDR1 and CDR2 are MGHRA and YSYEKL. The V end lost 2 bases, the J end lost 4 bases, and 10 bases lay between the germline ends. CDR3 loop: CASSQRARADTQYF. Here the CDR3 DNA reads TGCGCCAGCAGCCAAAGAGCTAGGGCAGATACGCAGTATTTT.

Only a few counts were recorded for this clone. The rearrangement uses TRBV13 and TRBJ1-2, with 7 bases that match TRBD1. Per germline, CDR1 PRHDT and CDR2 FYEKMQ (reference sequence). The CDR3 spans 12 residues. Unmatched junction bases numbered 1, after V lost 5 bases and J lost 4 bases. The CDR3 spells CASSPGGYGYTF. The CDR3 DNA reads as TGTGCCAGCAGCCCAGGGGGCTATGGCTACACCTTC.

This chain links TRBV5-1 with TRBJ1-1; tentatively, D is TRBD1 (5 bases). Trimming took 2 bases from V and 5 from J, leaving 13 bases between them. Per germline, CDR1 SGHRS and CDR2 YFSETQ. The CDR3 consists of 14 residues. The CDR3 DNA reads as TGCGCCAGCAGCTTCCAGGGAGCAGCTACTGAAGCTTTCTTT. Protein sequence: CASSFQGAATEAFF.

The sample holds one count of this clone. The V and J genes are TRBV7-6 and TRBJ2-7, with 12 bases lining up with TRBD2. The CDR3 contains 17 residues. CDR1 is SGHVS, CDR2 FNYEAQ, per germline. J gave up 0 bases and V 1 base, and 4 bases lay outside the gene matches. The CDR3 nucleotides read TGTGCCAGCAGCTTAGGACTAGCGGGAGTGGGCTCCTACGAGCAGTACTTC. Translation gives CASSLGLAGVGSYEQYF.

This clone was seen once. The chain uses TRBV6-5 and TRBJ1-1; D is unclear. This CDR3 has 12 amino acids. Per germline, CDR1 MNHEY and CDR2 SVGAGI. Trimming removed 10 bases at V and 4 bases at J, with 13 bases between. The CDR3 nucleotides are TGTGCCACCGGGCGGGCTGGCACTGAAGCTTTCTTT. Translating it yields CATGRAGTEAFF.

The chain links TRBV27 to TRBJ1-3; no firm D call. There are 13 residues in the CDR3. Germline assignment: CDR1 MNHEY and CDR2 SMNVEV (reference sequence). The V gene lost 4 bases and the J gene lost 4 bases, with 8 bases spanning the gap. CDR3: CASSSGTGNTIYF. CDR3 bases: TGTGCCAGCAGTTCCGGCACGGGAAACACCATATATTTT.

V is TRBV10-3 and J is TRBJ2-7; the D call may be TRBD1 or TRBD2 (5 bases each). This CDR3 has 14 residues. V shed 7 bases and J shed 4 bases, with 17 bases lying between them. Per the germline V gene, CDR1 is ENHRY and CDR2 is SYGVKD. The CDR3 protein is CAITPGREGYEQYF. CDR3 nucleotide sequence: TGTGCCATCACACCGGGACGAGAAGGATACGAGCAGTACTTC.

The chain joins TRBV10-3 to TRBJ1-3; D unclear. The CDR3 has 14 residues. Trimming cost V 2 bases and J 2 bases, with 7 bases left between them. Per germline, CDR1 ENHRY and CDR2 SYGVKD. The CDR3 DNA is TGTGCCATCAGTGAGAGGGCCCCTGGAAACACCATATATTTT. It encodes CAISERAPGNTIYF.

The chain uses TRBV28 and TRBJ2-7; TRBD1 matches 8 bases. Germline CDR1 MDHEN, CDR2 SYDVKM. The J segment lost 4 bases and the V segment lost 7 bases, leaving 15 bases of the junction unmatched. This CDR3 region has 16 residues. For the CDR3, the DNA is TGTGCCAGCACCCCCTTAACGAGGACAGGGACGTACGAGCAGTACTTC. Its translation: CASTPLTRTGTYEQYF.

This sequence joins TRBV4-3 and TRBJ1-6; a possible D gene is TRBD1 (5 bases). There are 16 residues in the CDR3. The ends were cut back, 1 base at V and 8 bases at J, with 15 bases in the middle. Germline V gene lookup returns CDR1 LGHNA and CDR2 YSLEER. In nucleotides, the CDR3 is TGCGCCAGCAGCCAAGGCAGGGCGTTTACGGATTCACCCCTCCACTTT. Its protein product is CASSQGRAFTDSPLHF.

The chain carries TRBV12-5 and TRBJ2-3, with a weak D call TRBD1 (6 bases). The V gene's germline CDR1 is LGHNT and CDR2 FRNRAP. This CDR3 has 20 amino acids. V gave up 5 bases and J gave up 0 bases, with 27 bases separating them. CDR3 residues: CASGPPAKFQGPASTDTQYF. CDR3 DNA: TGTGCTAGTGGTCCCCCAGCCAAATTCCAGGGGCCGGCTAGCACAGATACGCAGTATTTT.

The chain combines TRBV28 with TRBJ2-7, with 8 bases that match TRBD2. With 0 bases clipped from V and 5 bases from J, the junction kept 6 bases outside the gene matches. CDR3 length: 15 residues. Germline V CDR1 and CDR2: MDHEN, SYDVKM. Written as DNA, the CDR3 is TGTGCCAGCAGTTTATGGGGGGGACTAGGGAACGAGCAGTACTTC. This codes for CASSLWGGLGNEQYF. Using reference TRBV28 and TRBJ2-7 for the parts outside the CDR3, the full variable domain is DVKVTQSSRYLVKRTGEKVFLECVQDMDHENMFWYRQDPGLGLRLIYFSYDVKMKEKGDIPEGYSVSREKKERFSLILESASTNQTSMYLCASSLWGGLGNEQYFGPGTRLTVT.

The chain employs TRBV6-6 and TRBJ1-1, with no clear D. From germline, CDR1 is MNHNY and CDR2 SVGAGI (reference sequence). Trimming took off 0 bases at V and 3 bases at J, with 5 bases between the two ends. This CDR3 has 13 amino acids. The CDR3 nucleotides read TGTGCCAGCAGTTACTCATTGGACACTGAAGCTTTCTTT. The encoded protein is CASSYSLDTEAFF.

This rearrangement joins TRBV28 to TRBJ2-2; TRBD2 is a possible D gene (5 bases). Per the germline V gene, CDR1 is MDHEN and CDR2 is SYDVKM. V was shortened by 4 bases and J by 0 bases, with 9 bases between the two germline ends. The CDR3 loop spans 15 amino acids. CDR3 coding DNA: TGTGCCAGCAGTTCCCGCGGGTCGAACACCGGGGAGCTGTTTTTT. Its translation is CASSSRGSNTGELFF. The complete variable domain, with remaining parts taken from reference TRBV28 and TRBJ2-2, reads DVKVTQSSRYLVKRTGEKVFLECVQDMDHENMFWYRQDPGLGLRLIYFSYDVKMKEKGDIPEGYSVSREKKERFSLILESASTNQTSMYLCASSSRGSNTGELFFGEGSRLTVL.

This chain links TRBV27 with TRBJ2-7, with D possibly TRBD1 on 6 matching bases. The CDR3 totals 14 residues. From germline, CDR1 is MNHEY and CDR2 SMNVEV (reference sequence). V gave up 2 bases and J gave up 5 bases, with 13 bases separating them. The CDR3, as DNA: TGTGCCAGCAGTTTAGTACAGGGTTCCAACGAGCAGTACTTC. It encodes CASSLVQGSNEQYF.

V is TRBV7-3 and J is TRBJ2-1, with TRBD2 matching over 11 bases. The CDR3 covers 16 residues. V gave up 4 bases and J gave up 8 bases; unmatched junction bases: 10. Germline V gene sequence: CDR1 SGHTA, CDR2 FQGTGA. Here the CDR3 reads CASSSTTSGNLDEQFF. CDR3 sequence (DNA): TGTGCCAGCAGCTCCACGACTAGCGGGAATCTAGATGAGCAGTTCTTC.

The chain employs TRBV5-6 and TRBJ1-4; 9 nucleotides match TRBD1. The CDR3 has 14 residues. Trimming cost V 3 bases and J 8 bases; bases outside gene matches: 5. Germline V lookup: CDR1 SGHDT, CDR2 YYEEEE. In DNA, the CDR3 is TGTGCCAGCAGCTCGGACAGGGGATACGAAAAACTGTTTTTT. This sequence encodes CASSSDRGYEKLFF.

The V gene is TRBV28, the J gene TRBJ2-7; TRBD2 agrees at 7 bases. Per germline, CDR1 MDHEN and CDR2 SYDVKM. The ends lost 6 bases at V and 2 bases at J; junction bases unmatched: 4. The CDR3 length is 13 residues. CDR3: CASSRDYPYEQYF. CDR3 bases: TGTGCCAGCAGCCGGGACTACCCCTACGAGCAGTACTTC.

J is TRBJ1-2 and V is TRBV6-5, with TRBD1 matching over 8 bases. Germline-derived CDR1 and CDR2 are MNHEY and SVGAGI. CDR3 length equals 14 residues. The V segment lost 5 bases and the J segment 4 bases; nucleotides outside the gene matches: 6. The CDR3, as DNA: TGTGCCAGCAGTCCGACCGGGACAGGCTATGGCTACACCTTC. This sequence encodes CASSPTGTGYGYTF.